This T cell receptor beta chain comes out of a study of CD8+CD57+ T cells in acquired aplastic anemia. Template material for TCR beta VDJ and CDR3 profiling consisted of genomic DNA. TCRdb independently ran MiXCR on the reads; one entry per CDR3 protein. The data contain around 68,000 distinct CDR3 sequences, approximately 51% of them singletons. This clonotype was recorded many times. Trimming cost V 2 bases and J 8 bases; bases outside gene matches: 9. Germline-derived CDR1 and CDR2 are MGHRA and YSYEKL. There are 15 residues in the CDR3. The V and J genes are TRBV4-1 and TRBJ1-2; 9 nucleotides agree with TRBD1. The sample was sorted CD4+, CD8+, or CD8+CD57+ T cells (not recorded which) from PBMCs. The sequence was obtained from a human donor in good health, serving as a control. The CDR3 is CASSQHLGQGGGYTF. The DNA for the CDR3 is TGCGCCAGCAGCCAACATTTGGGACAGGGAGGCGGCTACACCTTC.